This is a list of T cell receptor beta chains from one sample in a study of blood T cell repertoires in COVID-19. Profiled with immunoSEQ multiplex PCR; TCRdb holds only in-frame clones, not every one. The table has 95,000 to 100,000 clones, over 80% seen once. The sample comprised peripheral blood. These receptors came from a man aged 50 or older with acute or convalescent COVID-19. CDR3s include the opening cysteine and the closing phenylalanine or tryptophan. Each record gives: J gene, clone size, V gene, D gene, CDR3 protein, CDR3 DNA. The D gene is left open where the match is weak. The size field is filled for only some rows; it gives once, few, many or a size class.

J gene: TRBJ1-5
clone size: NA
V gene: TRBV7-2
D gene: NA
CDR3 protein: CASSLYRDYNQPQHF
CDR3 DNA: TGTGCCAGCAGCTTATACAGGGACTACAATCAGCCCCAGCATTTT

J gene: TRBJ2-7
clone size: NA
V gene: TRBV5-8
D gene: NA
CDR3 protein: CASSADSYEQYF
CDR3 DNA: TGTGCCAGCAGCGCCGACAGCTACGAGCAGTACTTC

J gene: TRBJ2-5
clone size: NA
V gene: TRBV5-4
D gene: TRBD2
CDR3 protein: CASSLSGGMETQYF
CDR3 DNA: TGTGCCAGCAGCTTGAGCGGGGGGATGGAGACCCAGTACTTC

J gene: TRBJ2-7
clone size: NA
V gene: TRBV27
D gene: NA
CDR3 protein: CASSLLGDNEQYF
CDR3 DNA: TGTGCCAGCAGTTTGTTGGGGGACAACGAGCAGTACTTC

J gene: TRBJ1-2
clone size: NA
V gene: TRBV6-6
D gene: TRBD1
CDR3 protein: CASSPGTGGDYGYTF
CDR3 DNA: TGTGCCAGCAGTCCCGGGACAGGGGGCGACTATGGCTACACCTTC

J gene: TRBJ2-3
clone size: NA
V gene: TRBV19
D gene: TRBD2
CDR3 protein: CATRTSGGSSTDTQYF
CDR3 DNA: TGTGCCACAAGGACTAGCGGGGGGTCTAGCACAGATACGCAGTATTTT

J gene: TRBJ1-5
clone size: few
V gene: TRBV18
D gene: TRBD1
CDR3 protein: CASSLGTGDQPQHF
CDR3 DNA: TGTGCCAGCTCACTCGGGACAGGGGATCAGCCCCAGCATTTT

J gene: TRBJ1-4
clone size: NA
V gene: TRBV16
D gene: TRBD1
CDR3 protein: CASSQAGTGNEKLFF
CDR3 DNA: TGTGCCAGCAGCCAAGCCGGGACAGGCAATGAAAAACTGTTTTTT

J gene: TRBJ1-2
clone size: NA
V gene: TRBV28
D gene: TRBD1
CDR3 protein: CASSLVQGNNYGYTF
CDR3 DNA: TGTGCCAGCAGTTTGGTACAGGGGAATAACTATGGCTACACCTTC

J gene: TRBJ2-1
clone size: NA
V gene: TRBV2
D gene: TRBD1
CDR3 protein: CASSRQGNNEQFF
CDR3 DNA: TGTGCCAGCAGCCGACAGGGGAACAATGAGCAGTTCTTC

J gene: TRBJ2-7
clone size: NA
V gene: TRBV6-5
D gene: NA
CDR3 protein: CASSGSYEQYF
CDR3 DNA: TGTGCCAGCAGCGGTAGCTACGAGCAGTACTTC

J gene: TRBJ2-7
clone size: NA
V gene: TRBV18
D gene: TRBD2
CDR3 protein: CASSPGRGAQYF
CDR3 DNA: TGTGCCAGCTCACCAGGGAGGGGTGCGCAGTACTTC

J gene: TRBJ1-1
clone size: NA
V gene: TRBV7-9
D gene: NA
CDR3 protein: CASSLTGDTEAFF
CDR3 DNA: TGTGCCAGCAGCTTAACGGGGGACACTGAAGCTTTCTTT

J gene: TRBJ2-5
clone size: NA
V gene: TRBV12-3/TRBV12-4
D gene: NA
CDR3 protein: CASSLAGSETQYF
CDR3 DNA: TGTGCCAGCAGTTTAGCGGGCAGTGAGACCCAGTACTTC

J gene: TRBJ2-7
clone size: NA
V gene: TRBV4-2
D gene: NA
CDR3 protein: CASSQEGTAKYEQYF
CDR3 DNA: TGTGCCAGCAGCCAGGAAGGCACAGCTAAATACGAGCAGTACTTC

J gene: TRBJ2-7
clone size: NA
V gene: TRBV6-2/TRBV6-3
D gene: TRBD1
CDR3 protein: CASGSLDRGQSYEQYF
CDR3 DNA: TGTGCCAGCGGTTCCCTCGACAGGGGCCAGTCCTACGAGCAGTACTTC

J gene: TRBJ1-4
clone size: NA
V gene: TRBV10-3
D gene: TRBD1
CDR3 protein: CAIMSDRGDEKLFF
CDR3 DNA: TGTGCCATCATGTCTGACAGGGGTGACGAAAAACTGTTTTTT

J gene: TRBJ1-5
clone size: once
V gene: TRBV19
D gene: NA
CDR3 protein: CASSITRENQPQHF
CDR3 DNA: TGTGCCAGTAGTATCACGAGGGAGAATCAGCCCCAGCATTTT

J gene: TRBJ1-4
clone size: NA
V gene: TRBV4-3
D gene: NA
CDR3 protein: CASSQDRGAFEKLFF
CDR3 DNA: TGCGCCAGCAGCCAAGACCGGGGGGCTTTTGAAAAACTGTTTTTT

J gene: TRBJ1-6
clone size: NA
V gene: TRBV27
D gene: TRBD1
CDR3 protein: CASRTQGERSPLHF
CDR3 DNA: TGTGCCAGCAGAACACAGGGGGAACGTTCACCCCTCCACTTT

J gene: TRBJ2-2
clone size: NA
V gene: TRBV19
D gene: TRBD1
CDR3 protein: CASSLRDRAGELFF
CDR3 DNA: TGTGCCAGTAGTCTCCGGGACAGGGCTGGGGAGCTGTTTTTT

J gene: TRBJ2-2
clone size: NA
V gene: TRBV19
D gene: TRBD2
CDR3 protein: CASSPRLAGNTGELFF
CDR3 DNA: TGTGCCAGTAGTCCGCGACTAGCGGGGAACACCGGGGAGCTGTTTTTT

J gene: TRBJ1-4
clone size: NA
V gene: TRBV4-3
D gene: NA
CDR3 protein: CASSQDPQQFGGKLFF
CDR3 DNA: TGCGCCAGCAGCCAAGATCCGCAGCAATTCGGGGGAAAACTGTTTTTT

J gene: TRBJ1-1
clone size: NA
V gene: TRBV12-5
D gene: NA
CDR3 protein: CASGSPDWSNTEAFF
CDR3 DNA: TGTGCTAGTGGCTCCCCTGATTGGAGCAACACTGAAGCTTTCTTT

J gene: TRBJ1-5
clone size: NA
V gene: TRBV19
D gene: NA
CDR3 protein: CASITRMNSNQPQHF
CDR3 DNA: TGTGCCAGTATCACGAGGATGAATAGCAATCAGCCCCAGCATTTT

J gene: TRBJ1-3
clone size: NA
V gene: TRBV5-1
D gene: TRBD1
CDR3 protein: CASSLNFRDSSGNTIYF
CDR3 DNA: TGCGCCAGCAGCCTAAACTTTCGGGACAGCTCTGGAAACACCATATATTTT

J gene: TRBJ1-1
clone size: NA
V gene: TRBV6-6
D gene: NA
CDR3 protein: CASSEALTWPGAFF
CDR3 DNA: TGTGCCAGCAGTGAGGCTCTAACCTGGCCGGGAGCTTTCTTT